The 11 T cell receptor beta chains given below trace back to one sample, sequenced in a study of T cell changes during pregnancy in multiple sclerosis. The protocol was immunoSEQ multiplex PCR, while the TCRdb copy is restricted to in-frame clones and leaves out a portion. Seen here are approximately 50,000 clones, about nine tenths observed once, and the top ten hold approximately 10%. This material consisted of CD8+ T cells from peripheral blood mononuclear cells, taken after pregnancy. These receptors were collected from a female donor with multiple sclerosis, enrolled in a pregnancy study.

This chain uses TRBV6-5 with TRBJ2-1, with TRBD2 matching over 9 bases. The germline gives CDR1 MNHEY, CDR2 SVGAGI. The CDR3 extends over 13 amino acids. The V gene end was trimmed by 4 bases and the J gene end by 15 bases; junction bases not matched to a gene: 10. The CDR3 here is CASSSAGGRRWFF. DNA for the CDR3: TGTGCCAGCAGTTCAGCGGGGGGCCGTAGGTGGTTCTTC.

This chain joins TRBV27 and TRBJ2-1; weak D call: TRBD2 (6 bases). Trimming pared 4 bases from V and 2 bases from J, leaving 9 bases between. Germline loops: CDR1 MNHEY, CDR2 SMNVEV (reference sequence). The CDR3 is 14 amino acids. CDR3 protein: CASSYGGAYNEQFF. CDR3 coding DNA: TGTGCCAGCAGTTACGGGGGAGCCTACAATGAGCAGTTCTTC.

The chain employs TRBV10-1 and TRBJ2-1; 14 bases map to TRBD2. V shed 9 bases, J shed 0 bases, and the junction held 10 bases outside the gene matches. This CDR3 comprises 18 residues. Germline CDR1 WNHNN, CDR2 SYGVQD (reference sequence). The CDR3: CARRPGLAGASSYNEQFF. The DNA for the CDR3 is TGCGCCAGACGACCGGGACTAGCGGGGGCTAGCTCCTACAATGAGCAGTTCTTC.

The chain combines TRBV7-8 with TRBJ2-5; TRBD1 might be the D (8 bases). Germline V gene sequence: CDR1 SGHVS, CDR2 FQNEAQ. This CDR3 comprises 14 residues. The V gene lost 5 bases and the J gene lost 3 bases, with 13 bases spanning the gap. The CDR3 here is CASSHRGGEETQYF. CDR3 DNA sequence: TGTGCCAGCAGCCACAGGGGGGGGGAAGAGACCCAGTACTTC.

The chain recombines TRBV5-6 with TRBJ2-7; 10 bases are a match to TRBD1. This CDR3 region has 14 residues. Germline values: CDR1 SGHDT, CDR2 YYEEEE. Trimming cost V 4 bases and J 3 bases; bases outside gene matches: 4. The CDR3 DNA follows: TGTGCCAGCAGCCCGACAGGGGGCATCTACGAGCAGTACTTC. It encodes CASSPTGGIYEQYF.

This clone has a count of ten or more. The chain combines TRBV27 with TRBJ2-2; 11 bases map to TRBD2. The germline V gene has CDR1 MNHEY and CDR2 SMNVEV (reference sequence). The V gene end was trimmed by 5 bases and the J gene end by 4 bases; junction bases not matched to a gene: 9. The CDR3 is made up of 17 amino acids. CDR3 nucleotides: TGTGCCAGCAGTGGAGGGCTTAGCGGGGGGGTCACCGGGGAGCTGTTTTTT. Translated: CASSGGLSGGVTGELFF.

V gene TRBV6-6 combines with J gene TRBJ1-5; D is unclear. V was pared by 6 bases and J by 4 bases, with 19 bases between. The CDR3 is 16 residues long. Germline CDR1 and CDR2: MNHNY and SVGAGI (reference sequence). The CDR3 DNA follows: TGTGCCAGCAGCCAATTTTCCGGAGGGCGAAATCAGCCCCAGCATTTT. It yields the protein CASSQFSGGRNQPQHF.

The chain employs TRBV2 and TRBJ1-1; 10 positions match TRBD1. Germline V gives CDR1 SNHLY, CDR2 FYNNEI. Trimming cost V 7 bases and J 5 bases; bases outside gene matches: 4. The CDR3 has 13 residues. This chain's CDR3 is CASTGQGNTEAFF. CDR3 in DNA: TGTGCCAGCACGGGACAGGGGAATACTGAAGCTTTCTTT.

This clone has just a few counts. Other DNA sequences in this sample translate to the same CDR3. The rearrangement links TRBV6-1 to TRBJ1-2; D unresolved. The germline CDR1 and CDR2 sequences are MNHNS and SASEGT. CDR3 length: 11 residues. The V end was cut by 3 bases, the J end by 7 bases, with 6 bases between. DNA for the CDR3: TGTGCCAGCAGTGACCAGATTGGCTACACCTTC. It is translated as CASSDQIGYTF.

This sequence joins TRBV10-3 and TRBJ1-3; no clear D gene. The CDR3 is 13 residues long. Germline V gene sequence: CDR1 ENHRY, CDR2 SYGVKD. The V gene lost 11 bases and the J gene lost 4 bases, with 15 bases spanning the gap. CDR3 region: CAGGGVGGNTIYF. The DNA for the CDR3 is TGTGCCGGAGGCGGGGTAGGAGGAAACACCATATATTTT.

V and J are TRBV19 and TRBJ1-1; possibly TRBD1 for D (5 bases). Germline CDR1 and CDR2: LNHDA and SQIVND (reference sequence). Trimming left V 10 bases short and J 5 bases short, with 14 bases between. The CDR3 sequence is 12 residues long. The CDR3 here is CATYGGGTEAFF. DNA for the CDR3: TGTGCCACCTACGGGGGAGGGACTGAAGCTTTCTTT.